This entry lists 21 T cell receptor beta chains sequenced from one sample in a study of T cell changes during pregnancy in multiple sclerosis. The repertoire was sequenced with immunoSEQ multiplex PCR; TCRdb's copy has only in-frame clones and lacks some. The data hold under 50,000 clones, with around 93% observed a single time. Source: CD8+ T cells from peripheral blood mononuclear cells, taken in the second trimester of pregnancy. The receptors originated from a female donor with multiple sclerosis, enrolled in a pregnancy study.

This rearrangement joins TRBV6-5 to TRBJ2-1, with 8 bases fitting TRBD2. This CDR3 spans 15 amino acids. Germline V gives CDR1 MNHEY, CDR2 SVGAGI. J was trimmed by 7 bases and V by 11 bases; bases with no gene match: 16. The CDR3, as DNA: TGTGCCGCGAGACCCGGGGGGGCCCCCTGGAATGAGCAGTTCTTC. This encodes CAARPGGAPWNEQFF.

This clone was seen once. The chain couples TRBV15 to TRBJ2-7; 10 nucleotides agree with TRBD1. CDR1 LNHNV and CDR2 YYDKDF come from the germline V gene (reference sequence). Germline trimming cut 0 bases from V and 3 bases from J; bases unmatched to any gene: 5. The CDR3 contains 16 residues. CDR3 protein: CATSRDKGQGRYEQYF. CDR3 coding DNA: TGTGCCACCAGCAGAGATAAGGGACAGGGGCGCTACGAGCAGTACTTC.

V usage is TRBV25-1 and J usage is TRBJ1-2; 8 bases agree with TRBD1. The CDR3 spans 15 residues. V shed 1 base, J shed 8 bases, and the junction held 9 bases outside the gene matches. Germline V gene data show CDR1 as MGHDK and CDR2 as SYGVNS. The CDR3 reads CASSEWLTGAGGYTF. As DNA, the CDR3 is TGTGCCAGCAGTGAATGGTTGACAGGGGCCGGGGGCTACACCTTC.

V and J are TRBV6-4 and TRBJ2-2; D may be TRBD2 (6 bases). Germline V gives CDR1 MRHNA, CDR2 SNTAGT. The CDR3 has 13 residues. V was trimmed by 4 bases and J by 5 bases, leaving 8 bases between them. CDR3 in DNA: TGTGCCAGCAGTGGGAGGGAAACCGGGGAGCTGTTTTTT. It encodes CASSGRETGELFF.

This clone was seen a few times. In DNA, the CDR3 is TGCAGCGTTACAATGACTGAAGCTTTCTTT. Protein: CSVTMTEAFF. The chain employs TRBV29-1 and TRBJ1-1, with D unresolved. The CDR3 is 10 residues long. Per the germline V gene, CDR1 is SQVTM and CDR2 is ANQGSEA. Trimming shortened V by 5 bases and J by 5 bases, and 6 bases separated the two germline ends.

The chain has TRBV6-5 and TRBJ1-4; D unresolved. Per the germline V gene, CDR1 is MNHEY and CDR2 is SVGAGI. The CDR3 runs 15 residues. V lost 2 bases and J lost 4, with 11 bases in between. The CDR3 spells CASSYLAGDNEKLFF. The CDR3 coding sequence is TGTGCCAGCAGTTACCTCGCAGGTGATAATGAAAAACTGTTTTTT.

The rearrangement joins TRBV7-9 to TRBJ2-1, with 7 positions matching TRBD1. This CDR3 comprises 15 residues. Per the germline V gene, CDR1 is SEHNR and CDR2 is FQNEAQ (reference sequence). J lost 2 bases, V lost 5 bases, and 6 bases had no gene match. In DNA, the CDR3 is TGTGCCAGCAGCCACCGGGACAGCCCCTACAATGAGCAGTTCTTC. As protein: CASSHRDSPYNEQFF.

This chain joins TRBV19 and TRBJ2-7; 7 positions agree with TRBD1. The trim removed 5 bases at V and 3 bases at J, leaving 7 bases unmatched. Germline V gives CDR1 LNHDA, CDR2 SQIVND (reference sequence). The CDR3 covers 14 residues. The CDR3 spells CASSVGQAGYEQYF. For the CDR3, the DNA is TGTGCCAGTAGTGTTGGACAGGCGGGCTACGAGCAGTACTTC.

This clone was recorded a few times. This sequence joins TRBV7-9 and TRBJ1-1, with D hard to call. The V end lost 5 bases, the J end lost 5 bases, and 9 bases lay between the germline ends. Looked up from germline, CDR1 is SEHNR and CDR2 is FQNEAQ (reference sequence). There are 12 residues in the CDR3. The CDR3 sequence: CASSRTGTEAFF. CDR3 in DNA: TGTGCCAGCAGCCGCACGGGGACTGAAGCTTTCTTT.

The chain couples TRBV27 to TRBJ2-7, with 7 positions matching TRBD2. Germline CDR1 and CDR2: MNHEY and SMNVEV (reference sequence). Trimming at V came to 5 bases and at J to 3 bases, leaving 4 bases not matched to a gene. The CDR3 has 13 amino acids. CDR3 in amino acids: CASSVGGNYEQYF. CDR3 bases: TGTGCCAGCAGTGTGGGGGGGAACTACGAGCAGTACTTC.

The chain carries TRBV11-2 and TRBJ2-5; D uncertain. CDR1 and CDR2 (germline): SGHAT, FQNNGV. V dropped 5 bases and J dropped 1 base, with 5 bases sitting between them. This CDR3 region has 12 residues. In nucleotides, the CDR3 is TGTGCCAGCAGCGCGTTCCAAGAGACCCAGTACTTC. This sequence encodes CASSAFQETQYF.

This clone was seen more than once but under ten times. The DNA of the CDR3 is TGTGCTAGTGGCCCCCCCGCAGGGGAGACTGAAGCTTTCTTT. It is translated as CASGPPAGETEAFF. V gene TRBV12-5 combines with J gene TRBJ1-1; D might be TRBD1 (6 bases). Germline-derived CDR1 and CDR2 are LGHNT and FRNRAP. V was trimmed by 6 bases and J by 5 bases, leaving 16 bases between them. This CDR3 spans 14 amino acids.

This sequence joins TRBV19 and TRBJ1-5; maybe TRBD1 (6 bases). Trimming took off 2 bases at V and 3 bases at J, with 8 bases between the two ends. This CDR3 is built from 14 residues. Looked up from germline, CDR1 is LNHDA and CDR2 is SQIVND (reference sequence). For the CDR3, the DNA is TGTGCCAGTAGTATACTGGGGGCCAATCAGCCCCAGCATTTT. Protein: CASSILGANQPQHF.

The chain joins TRBV4-3 to TRBJ1-2, with 7 bases lining up with TRBD1. CDR3 size: 16 residues. The V gene end was trimmed by 0 bases and the J gene end by 0 bases; junction bases not matched to a gene: 4. The germline V gene has CDR1 LGHNA and CDR2 YSLEER. DNA for the CDR3: TGCGCCAGCAGCCAAGACGGGACAGCTACTAACTATGGCTACACCTTC. Residues: CASSQDGTATNYGYTF.

V usage is TRBV13 and J usage is TRBJ2-7; the D gene is possibly TRBD2 (5 bases). Germline V gene lookup returns CDR1 PRHDT and CDR2 FYEKMQ (reference sequence). The CDR3 is made up of 12 amino acids. The germline V and J ends were trimmed by 5 bases and 2 bases, with 7 bases remaining between them. CDR3 protein: CASSEGTYEQYF. The CDR3 DNA follows: TGTGCCAGCAGCGAGGGAACCTACGAGCAGTACTTC. The variable domain in full, completed from reference TRBV13 and TRBJ2-7, reads AAGVIQSPRHLIKEKRETATLKCYPIPRHDTVYWYQQGPGQDPQFLISFYEKMQSDKGSIPDRFSAQQFSDYHSELNMSSLELGDSALYFCASSEGTYEQYFGPGTRLTVT.

Here the CDR3 reads CASSRGGGNYGYTF. The CDR3 bases are TGTGCCAGCAGCCGCGGGGGGGGCAACTATGGCTACACCTTC. The rearrangement links TRBV7-9 to TRBJ1-2; a weak D match, TRBD1 (6 bases). The V end was cut by 5 bases, the J end by 2 bases, with 12 bases between. Per the germline V gene, CDR1 is SEHNR and CDR2 is FQNEAQ (reference sequence). This CDR3 comprises 14 residues.

The genes are TRBV15 and TRBJ2-2, with D possibly being TRBD2 (5 bases). From germline, CDR1 is LNHNV and CDR2 YYDKDF (reference sequence). V was cut by 5 bases and J by 5 bases, with 12 bases left in between. The CDR3 sequence is 14 residues long. CDR3 DNA sequence: TGTGCCACCAGCGAGGGTGTCTCGACCGGGGAGCTGTTTTTT. This sequence encodes CATSEGVSTGELFF.

The V and J genes are TRBV6-4 and TRBJ2-3; 9 nucleotides match TRBD2. J lost 4 bases, V lost 3 bases, and 5 bases had no gene match. In germline, CDR1 is MRHNA, CDR2 SNTAGT. The CDR3 is 15 amino acids. The CDR3 is CASSEQAGGSDTQYF. CDR3 nucleotides: TGTGCCAGCAGTGAACAGGCGGGGGGGTCAGATACGCAGTATTTT.

This clone showed up just once. The rearrangement uses TRBV7-9 and TRBJ1-1; D may be TRBD1 (5 bases). V was shortened by 1 base and J by 1 base, with 13 bases between the two germline ends. CDR3 length: 16 amino acids. Germline V gene lookup returns CDR1 SEHNR and CDR2 FQNEAQ (reference sequence). The CDR3 DNA follows: TGTGCCAGCAGCTTAGAGGTGCGGGGCCCGAACACTGAAGCTTTCTTT. This translates into CASSLEVRGPNTEAFF.

The chain combines TRBV7-8 with TRBJ2-7; TRBD1 matches at 10 bases. J gave up 2 bases and V 5 bases, and 6 bases lay outside the gene matches. The CDR3 is 15 amino acids. CDR1 is SGHVS, CDR2 FQNEAQ, per germline. CDR3 residues: CASSPWTGGAYEQYF. The DNA of the CDR3 is TGTGCCAGCAGCCCGTGGACAGGGGGGGCCTACGAGCAGTACTTC.

This chain joins TRBV9 and TRBJ1-2; a weak D match, TRBD1 (6 bases). The CDR3 sequence is 14 residues long. In germline, CDR1 is SGDLS, CDR2 YYNGEE. The V end was cut by 0 bases, the J end by 3 bases, with 9 bases between. The CDR3 DNA follows: TGTGCCAGCAGCGTAGCGGGACAAGACTATGGCTACACCTTC. This translates into CASSVAGQDYGYTF.